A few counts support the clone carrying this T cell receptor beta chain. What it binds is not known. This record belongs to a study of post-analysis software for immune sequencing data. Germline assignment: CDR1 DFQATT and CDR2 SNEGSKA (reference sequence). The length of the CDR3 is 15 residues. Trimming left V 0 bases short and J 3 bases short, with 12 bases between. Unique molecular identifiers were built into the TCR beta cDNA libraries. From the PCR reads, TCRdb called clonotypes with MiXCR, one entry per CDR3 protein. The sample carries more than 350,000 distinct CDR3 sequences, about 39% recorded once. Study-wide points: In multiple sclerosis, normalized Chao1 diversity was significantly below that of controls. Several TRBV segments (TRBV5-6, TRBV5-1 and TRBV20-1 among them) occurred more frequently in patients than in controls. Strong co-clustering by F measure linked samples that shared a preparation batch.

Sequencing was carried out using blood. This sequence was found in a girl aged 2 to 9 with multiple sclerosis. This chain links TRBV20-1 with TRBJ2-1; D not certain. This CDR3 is CSARDPQRRYNEQFF. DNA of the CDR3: TGCAGTGCTAGAGATCCACAGCGCCGCTACAATGAGCAGTTCTTC.